The 21 T cell receptor beta chains below come from one sample, sequenced in a study of CD8 T cells in ankylosing spondylitis. What these receptors recognize is not known. Study results and caveats: Ankylosing spondylitis blood appeared to carry a characteristic TCR beta motif of several highly homologous variants.

MiXCR, applied by TCRdb to the 5' RACE reads, yields one record per CDR3 protein. The profile shows roughly 490,000 distinct CDR3 sequences, about 5.7% of them singletons. Input material: blood, either unsorted or a sorted T cell fraction (not recorded which). Receptor source: a male donor with ankylosing spondylitis.

The V call is TRBV5-6, the J call TRBJ2-1; TRBD2 agrees at 14 bases. This CDR3 has 14 amino acids. CDR1 and CDR2 (germline): SGHDT, YYEEEE. Trimming cost V 6 bases and J 7 bases; bases outside gene matches: 3. The CDR3 DNA reads as TGTGCCAGCACCAGACTAGCGGGAGGGAATGAGCAGTTCTTC. It encodes CASTRLAGGNEQFF.

This clonotype was counted many times. This rearrangement joins TRBV4-3 to TRBJ2-7, with D perhaps being TRBD1 or TRBD2 (5 bases each). The CDR3 loop spans 13 amino acids. Germline CDR1 and CDR2: LGHNA and YSLEER. Deletions cut 3 bases from V and 3 bases from J, with 9 bases between. The CDR3 here is CASSQGDVYEQYF. CDR3 DNA sequence: TGCGCCAGCAGCCAGGGGGACGTCTACGAGCAGTACTTC.

In its sample, this clonotype was seen many times. V gene TRBV9 combines with J gene TRBJ2-7, with D possibly being TRBD1 (6 bases). Between the trimmed V and J ends, which lost 5 bases and 1 base, there was a span of 10 bases. This CDR3 contains 13 residues. The germline V gene has CDR1 SGDLS and CDR2 YYNGEE. DNA of the CDR3: TGTGCCAGCAGGGATGACAGGTCCTACGAGCAGTACTTC. Protein: CASRDDRSYEQYF.

This clonotype was recorded at least ten times. The V and J genes are TRBV4-1 and TRBJ1-5; TRBD1 aligns across 7 bases. Germline V gives CDR1 MGHRA, CDR2 YSYEKL. J was trimmed by 5 bases and V by 3 bases; bases with no gene match: 7. This CDR3 has 15 residues. CDR3 DNA sequence: TGCGCCAGCAGCCACTACGGGACAGCTGATCAGCCCCAGCATTTT. This sequence encodes CASSHYGTADQPQHF.

This clonotype was seen ten or more times. The CDR3 DNA follows: TGCGCCAGCAGCTCTGACGGACAAGAGACCCAGTACTTC. It specifies CASSSDGQETQYF. The rearrangement uses TRBV5-1 and TRBJ2-5; no reliable D call. Germline V gene lookup returns CDR1 SGHRS and CDR2 YFSETQ. The CDR3 is 13 amino acids. V was clipped by 3 bases and J by 2 bases, with 8 bases between them.

This sequence joins TRBV20-1 and TRBJ2-5, with 7 bases lining up with TRBD1. The CDR3 is made up of 15 amino acids. The germline gives CDR1 DFQATT, CDR2 SNEGSKA (reference sequence). J lost 4 bases, V lost 5 bases, and 13 bases had no gene match. CDR3 region: CSAFTTGTVGETQYF. CDR3 nucleotides: TGCAGTGCTTTTACCACCGGGACAGTAGGAGAGACCCAGTACTTC.

In its sample, this clonotype was seen many times. The J gene is TRBJ1-1, the V gene TRBV20-1; D is unclear. The CDR3 contains 13 residues. V lost 6 bases to trimming and J lost 4 bases, with 15 bases between them. CDR1 and CDR2 from the germline V gene are DFQATT and SNEGSKA (reference sequence). The CDR3 here is CSAPSRGSTEAFF. The DNA of the CDR3 is TGCAGTGCCCCGTCGAGAGGCAGCACTGAAGCTTTCTTT.

This clonotype has at least ten counts. The V call is TRBV7-2, the J call TRBJ2-2, with D uncertain. Deletions cut 5 bases from V and 4 bases from J, with 11 bases between. The CDR3 is 14 amino acids. Per the germline V gene, CDR1 is SGHTA and CDR2 is FQGNSA. In DNA, the CDR3 is TGTGCCAGCAGCCCGCTTGGTAGCACCGGGGAGCTGTTTTTT. Its translation: CASSPLGSTGELFF.

This clonotype occurred many times. This chain connects TRBV6-2 or TRBV6-3 to TRBJ1-1; D possibly corresponds to TRBD1 (6 bases). V was pared by 5 bases and J by 3 bases, with 13 bases between. This CDR3 is 14 amino acids long. Germline-derived CDR1 and CDR2 are MNHEY and SVGEGT. CDR3 protein: CASSGGGRDTEAFF. The CDR3 DNA is TGTGCCAGCAGTGGCGGGGGCCGGGACACTGAAGCTTTCTTT.

In this sample, this clonotype turned up many times. This chain connects TRBV12-3 or TRBV12-4 to TRBJ2-7; 8 bases map to TRBD1. V dropped 5 bases and J dropped 1; count of bases not matched to a gene: 10. The CDR3 sequence is 16 residues long. The CDR3 sequence is CASSRSTGGLSYEQYF. As DNA, the CDR3 is TGTGCCAGCAGTCGTAGCACAGGGGGTCTATCCTACGAGCAGTACTTC.

This clonotype has at least ten counts. The V and J genes are TRBV18 and TRBJ1-6; tentative D call: TRBD1 (5 bases). In germline, CDR1 is KGHSH, CDR2 LQKENI. This CDR3 is built from 14 residues. Trimming took off 2 bases at V and 6 bases at J, with 8 bases between the two ends. This CDR3 is CASSPAGFNSPLHF. The DNA of the CDR3 is TGTGCCAGCTCACCAGCAGGGTTTAATTCACCCCTCCACTTT.

In its sample, this clonotype was seen a few times. One junction end disagrees with the germline gene, perhaps due to a read error. The chain recombines TRBV7-2 with TRBJ1-1, with a weak D call TRBD1 (5 bases). Germline CDR1 is SGHTA and CDR2 is FQGNSA. This CDR3 is 13 amino acids long. CDR3 sequence (DNA): TGTGCCATCAGCCCGGGACCGAACACTGAAGCTTTCTTT. Its translation is CAISPGPNTEAFF.

The table lists this clonotype with many counts. The chain joins TRBV10-3 to TRBJ1-2; D uncertain. Trimming pared 4 bases from V and 1 base from J, leaving 7 bases between. Germline lookup yields CDR1 ENHRY and CDR2 SYGVKD. The CDR3 covers 13 residues. The CDR3 coding sequence is TGTGCCATCAGTGTGGACTATAACTATGGCTACACCTTC. It specifies CAISVDYNYGYTF.

The table lists this clonotype with many counts. This chain links TRBV5-1 with TRBJ2-1; D gene uncertain. The CDR3 sequence is 14 residues long. The V end lost 0 bases, the J end lost 4 bases, and 8 bases lay between the germline ends. The germline V gene has CDR1 SGHRS and CDR2 YFSETQ. The CDR3 sequence is CASSLDVNYNEQFF. The CDR3 DNA follows: TGCGCCAGCAGCTTGGATGTCAATTACAATGAGCAGTTCTTC.

This clonotype was counted ten times or more. The V and J genes are TRBV27 and TRBJ2-1; a weak D match, TRBD2 (5 bases). Per the germline V gene, CDR1 is MNHEY and CDR2 is SMNVEV (reference sequence). V was cut by 3 bases and J by 4 bases, with 13 bases left in between. This CDR3 region has 15 residues. This CDR3 reads CASSLGNRGYNEQFF. In DNA, the CDR3 is TGTGCCAGCAGTTTGGGCAATCGGGGTTACAATGAGCAGTTCTTC.

This clonotype was found a few times. The J gene is TRBJ2-3, the V gene TRBV24-1, with 8 bases identical to TRBD1. The CDR3 covers 17 residues. V was pared by 4 bases and J by 0 bases, with 8 bases of the junction left unmatched. Germline-derived CDR1 and CDR2 are KGHDR and SFDVKD. This chain's CDR3 is CATSDLTGDTSTDTQYF. The CDR3 DNA follows: TGTGCCACCAGTGACCTGACAGGGGATACTAGCACAGATACGCAGTATTTT.

This clonotype was detected many times. This chain joins TRBV28 and TRBJ1-1; D is perhaps TRBD1 (6 bases). This CDR3 is 15 amino acids long. V shed 4 bases and J shed 2 bases, with 14 bases lying between them. CDR1 is MDHEN and CDR2 is SYDVKM in the germline V gene. CDR3 DNA sequence: TGTGCCAGCAGTTCGTTCGGGACATTAAACACTGAAGCTTTCTTT. It codes for CASSSFGTLNTEAFF.

A few counts support this clonotype. This chain joins TRBV20-1 and TRBJ2-5; 10 nucleotides agree with TRBD1. The CDR3 loop spans 15 amino acids. In germline, CDR1 is DFQATT, CDR2 SNEGSKA (reference sequence). The V gene end was trimmed by 6 bases and the J gene end by 5 bases; junction bases not matched to a gene: 12. The CDR3 sequence: CSAILRPGQGETQYF. The CDR3, as DNA: TGCAGTGCCATCCTCCGCCCGGGACAGGGGGAGACCCAGTACTTC.

This clonotype was seen at least ten times. The V call is TRBV7-8, the J call TRBJ2-3, with D possibly being TRBD2 (6 bases). Germline V gene lookup returns CDR1 SGHVS and CDR2 FQNEAQ. Trimming removed 10 bases from V and 1 base from J, with 15 bases in between. This CDR3 has 14 amino acids. CDR3 sequence reads: CATRREWGTDTQYF. The CDR3 bases are TGTGCCACTCGACGGGAGTGGGGCACAGATACGCAGTATTTT.

There are many counts of this clonotype. CDR3 sequence reads: CATSDAGGEQFF. As DNA, the CDR3 is TGTGCCACCAGTGATGCCGGAGGTGAGCAGTTCTTC. The rearrangement uses TRBV24-1 and TRBJ2-1, with a possible D match to TRBD2 (5 bases). V was cut by 3 bases and J by 9 bases, with 8 bases left in between. The length of the CDR3 is 12 residues. Germline CDR1 KGHDR, CDR2 SFDVKD.

This clonotype turned up a few times. The CDR3, as DNA: TGTGCCAGCTCACCAAGCATGTTGAATGAAAAACTGTTTTTT. It yields the protein CASSPSMLNEKLFF. This chain uses TRBV18 with TRBJ1-4; D call uncertain. From germline, CDR1 is KGHSH and CDR2 LQKENI. The V end lost 2 bases, the J end lost 5 bases, and 9 bases lay between the germline ends. This CDR3 comprises 14 residues. The variable domain in full, completed from reference TRBV18 and TRBJ1-4, reads NAGVMQNPRHLVRRRGQEARLRCSPMKGHSHVYWYRQLPEEGLKFMVYLQKENIIDESGMPKERFSAEFPKEGPSILRIQQVVRGDSAAYFCASSPSMLNEKLFFGSGTQLSVL.